The 8 T cell receptor beta chains given below trace back to one sample, sequenced in a study of cytomegalovirus exposure and HLA in healthy donors. PCR used 60 Vbeta primers and 13 Jbeta primers. Produced via immunoSEQ multiplex PCR; TCRdb's table is partial and in-frame only. The sample lists about 180,000 clones, about 81% occurring once. Sequencing was done on a sample of PBMCs. Source of these receptors: a man in his forties or fifties in good health and CMV-seronegative.

This clone came up a few times. The chain carries TRBV10-3 and TRBJ2-1, with 10 bases aligning to TRBD1. The CDR3 is 14 amino acids. Germline CDR1 ENHRY, CDR2 SYGVKD. Trimming took 6 bases from V and 7 from J; bases not matched to a gene: 6. The CDR3 sequence: CAISFGTGVNEQFF. CDR3 nucleotide sequence: TGTGCCATCAGCTTCGGGACAGGGGTTAATGAGCAGTTCTTC.

The V gene is TRBV11-2, the J gene TRBJ2-5, with 14 bases identical to TRBD2. CDR3 length equals 17 residues. CDR1 is SGHAT and CDR2 is FQNNGV in the germline V gene. After removal of 5 bases from V and 5 bases from J, the junction contained 10 bases not matched to a gene. CDR3 residues: CASSPTGTSGRGETQYF. The CDR3 nucleotides read TGTGCCAGCAGCCCTACCGGGACTAGCGGGAGAGGGGAGACCCAGTACTTC.

The rearrangement joins TRBV5-5 to TRBJ2-7, with TRBD2 identical over 8 bases. Germline-derived CDR1 and CDR2 are SGHKS and YYEKEE (reference sequence). Germline trimming cut 4 bases from V and 0 bases from J; bases unmatched to any gene: 6. The CDR3 runs 15 residues. Written as DNA, the CDR3 is TGTGCCAGCAGCCGGGGGGGCGCTAGCTCCTACGAGCAGTACTTC. This gives the protein CASSRGGASSYEQYF.

The CDR3, as DNA: TGTGCCAGCAGTGAGTCGTGGCAGGGGCCCTACGAGCAGTACTTC. It is translated as CASSESWQGPYEQYF. The genes are TRBV6-1 and TRBJ2-7; weak D call: TRBD1 (6 bases). The V gene's germline CDR1 is MNHNS and CDR2 SASEGT. This CDR3 is 15 amino acids long. Trimming pared 3 bases from V and 2 bases from J, leaving 14 bases between.

The V gene is TRBV5-1, the J gene TRBJ2-3; 10 bases align to TRBD2. J lost 0 bases, V lost 3 bases, and 16 bases had no gene match. The germline gives CDR1 SGHRS, CDR2 YFSETQ. This CDR3 contains 20 residues. This CDR3 reads CASSSVLGELAGLSTDTQYF. The DNA for the CDR3 is TGCGCCAGCAGCTCTGTCCTGGGCGAACTAGCGGGGTTGAGCACAGATACGCAGTATTTT.

This chain connects TRBV19 to TRBJ1-1; D ambiguous. The V end was cut by 4 bases, the J end by 3 bases, with 15 bases between. Germline-derived CDR1 and CDR2 are LNHDA and SQIVND (reference sequence). The CDR3 spans 15 residues. CDR3 bases: TGTGCCAGTAGTACTGGTCACAACCGGGACACTGAAGCTTTCTTT. Protein sequence: CASSTGHNRDTEAFF.

This chain connects TRBV28 to TRBJ2-7; possible D gene TRBD2, 6 bases. V shed 4 bases and J shed 5 bases, with 9 bases lying between them. Germline V gene sequence: CDR1 MDHEN, CDR2 SYDVKM. The CDR3 length is 12 residues. This chain's CDR3 is CASSSGGDEQYF. CDR3 nucleotide sequence: TGTGCCAGCAGTTCTGGCGGGGACGAGCAGTACTTC.

CDR3 in amino acids: CASSYQGREKTQYF. For the CDR3, the DNA is TGTGCCAGCAGTTACCAGGGTAGAGAAAAGACCCAGTACTTC. The rearrangement links TRBV6-5 to TRBJ2-5, with D possibly matching TRBD1 (5 bases). Germline CDR1 reads MNHEY; CDR2 reads SVGAGI. This CDR3 is built from 14 residues. The V gene lost 2 bases and the J gene lost 6 bases, with 13 bases spanning the gap.